These 14 T cell receptor beta chains were sequenced from one sample in a study of blood T cells in healthy people across ages. Primers used in a second PCR of about 7 to 12 cycles were a sample-barcoded 5' primer and a J-beta primer mix. TCRdb passed the 5' RACE reads through MiXCR, listing each CDR3 protein once. This sample has 1,300,000 or so distinct CDR3 sequences; 45% to 70% occur once, and the top ten carry about 6.7%. Sequencing was performed on blood. Receptors were obtained from a man between 18 and 35 years old in good health.

This clonotype was counted a single time. V usage is TRBV18 and J usage is TRBJ1-1; TRBD1 matches at 12 bases. From germline, CDR1 is KGHSH and CDR2 LQKENI. The length of the CDR3 is 15 residues. Unmatched junction bases numbered 10, after V lost 6 bases and J lost 8 bases. The DNA of the CDR3 is TGTGCCAGCTCGACGTCCGGGACAGGGGGCATAGAAGCTTTCTTT. It translates to CASSTSGTGGIEAFF.

The V gene is TRBV18, the J gene TRBJ2-7; the D gene could be TRBD1 or TRBD2 (5 bases each). Trimming pared 3 bases from V and 3 bases from J, leaving 12 bases between. Looked up from germline, CDR1 is KGHSH and CDR2 is LQKENI. CDR3 length: 14 residues. CDR3 region: CASSPPEGRYEQYF. As DNA, the CDR3 is TGTGCCAGCTCACCCCCTGAGGGGCGCTACGAGCAGTACTTC.

The chain carries TRBV18 and TRBJ2-7; a possible D gene is TRBD2 (7 bases). V was cut by 4 bases and J by 7 bases, with 23 bases left in between. This CDR3 contains 16 residues. CDR1 and CDR2 from the germline V gene are KGHSH and LQKENI. The CDR3 reads CASSLRGAEVGNEQYF. The CDR3 coding sequence is TGTGCCAGCTCACTCCGGGGGGCAGAGGTAGGGAATGAGCAGTACTTC.

The genes are TRBV6-5 and TRBJ2-4; 10 nucleotides align to TRBD1. The CDR3 runs to 14 residues. From germline, CDR1 is MNHEY and CDR2 SVGAGI. J was trimmed by 13 bases and V by 0 bases; bases with no gene match: 6. CDR3 protein: CASSYSGTGDEQYF. The CDR3, as DNA: TGTGCCAGCAGTTACTCCGGGACAGGGGATGAGCAGTACTTC.

The J gene is TRBJ2-1, the V gene TRBV20-1; possibly TRBD1 for D (6 bases). CDR3 length: 14 amino acids. Trimming removed 3 bases at V and 8 bases at J, with 17 bases between. Germline V gene sequence: CDR1 DFQATT, CDR2 SNEGSKA (reference sequence). The CDR3: CSARGDNWGYEQFF. The CDR3 bases are TGCAGTGCTAGGGGGGACAATTGGGGATATGAGCAGTTCTTC.

The chain uses TRBV27 and TRBJ2-3; 9 bases map to TRBD2. The CDR3 extends over 14 amino acids. The germline V gene encodes CDR1 MNHEY and CDR2 SMNVEV (reference sequence). After removal of 3 bases from V and 4 bases from J, the junction contained 2 bases not matched to a gene. In nucleotides, the CDR3 is TGTGCCAGCAGTTTGGGCGGGAGGGCAGATACGCAGTATTTT. Translating gives CASSLGGRADTQYF.

CDR3 DNA: TGTGCCAGCAGTGATTCGCGGACAGGGGGTGAGAATTCACCCCTCCACTTT. Translated: CASSDSRTGGENSPLHF. The V gene is TRBV25-1, the J gene TRBJ1-6; 10 bases match TRBD1. V gave up 3 bases and J gave up 7 bases; unmatched junction bases: 9. The CDR3 is 17 residues long. Germline loops: CDR1 MGHDK, CDR2 SYGVNS.

In its sample, this clonotype was seen a few times. The V gene is TRBV7-2, the J gene TRBJ2-3; 9 bases are shared with TRBD1. This CDR3 has 14 residues. In germline, CDR1 is SGHTA, CDR2 FQGNSA. With V trimmed by 3 bases and J by 5 bases, 3 bases remained unmatched. The CDR3 protein is CASSFGQGRDTQYF. CDR3 nucleotides: TGTGCCAGCAGCTTTGGACAGGGGCGAGATACGCAGTATTTT.

The rearrangement links TRBV5-1 to TRBJ2-1; a weak D match, TRBD2 (5 bases). Looked up from germline, CDR1 is SGHRS and CDR2 is YFSETQ. V was cut by 4 bases and J by 4 bases, with 15 bases left in between. CDR3 length equals 15 residues. The CDR3 nucleotides are TGCGCCAGCAGCCCAGCCTTGGACTCGTACAATGAGCAGTTCTTC. This encodes CASSPALDSYNEQFF.

The chain carries TRBV2 and TRBJ2-7; 8 positions agree with TRBD2. J lost 4 bases, V lost 8 bases, and 10 bases had no gene match. Looked up from germline, CDR1 is SNHLY and CDR2 is FYNNEI. The CDR3 loop spans 14 amino acids. The CDR3 loop reads CASHDRGGLYEQYF. The CDR3 nucleotides read TGTGCCAGCCACGACCGGGGGGGGCTATACGAGCAGTACTTC.

This clonotype has a handful of counts. V usage is TRBV10-3 and J usage is TRBJ2-1, with TRBD2 identical over 14 bases. Germline V gene data show CDR1 as ENHRY and CDR2 as SYGVKD. CDR3 length: 15 residues. With V trimmed by 6 bases and J by 9 bases, 7 bases remained unmatched. The CDR3 loop is CAIRPGLAGVGEQFF. The CDR3 DNA sequence: TGTGCCATCAGACCGGGACTAGCGGGAGTAGGTGAGCAGTTCTTC.

The V and J genes are TRBV10-3 and TRBJ2-3, with TRBD2 matching 8 bases. Germline assignment: CDR1 ENHRY and CDR2 SYGVKD. J lost 2 bases, V lost 8 bases, and 6 bases had no gene match. The CDR3 extends over 14 amino acids. The chain's CDR3 is CAIGPGLDTDTQYF. CDR3 coding DNA: TGTGCCATCGGACCGGGACTAGACACAGATACGCAGTATTTT.

The chain has TRBV7-9 and TRBJ2-4, with D perhaps matching TRBD2 (7 bases). V dropped 5 bases and J dropped 5 bases, with 13 bases sitting between them. There are 14 residues in the CDR3. Germline V gene data show CDR1 as SEHNR and CDR2 as FQNEAQ (reference sequence). The CDR3 DNA reads TGTGCCAGCAGCCGTACGGGGGGCGAAAACATTCAGTACTTC. Protein: CASSRTGGENIQYF. Combining the CDR3 with reference TRBV7-9 and TRBJ2-4 gives the whole variable domain DTGVSQNPRHKITKRGQNVTFRCDPISEHNRLYWYRQTLGQGPEFLTYFQNEAQLEKSRLLSDRFSAERPKGSFSTLEIQRTEQGDSAMYLCASSRTGGENIQYFGAGTRLSVL.

The chain combines TRBV5-6 with TRBJ2-5, with D maybe TRBD1 (5 bases). Germline lookup yields CDR1 SGHDT and CDR2 YYEEEE. This CDR3 has 15 residues. V was cut by 1 base and J by 2 bases, with 12 bases left in between. DNA for the CDR3: TGTGCCAGCAGCTTGAGGGGATTCTTACAAGAGACCCAGTACTTC. It translates to CASSLRGFLQETQYF. Based on the CDR3 plus reference TRBV5-6 and TRBJ2-5, the full variable domain is DAGVTQSPTHLIKTRGQQVTLRCSPKSGHDTVSWYQQALGQGPQFIFQYYEEEERQRGNFPDRFSGHQFPNYSSELNVNALLLGDSALYLCASSLRGFLQETQYFGPGTRLLVL.